Listed below are T cell receptor beta chains from one sample, sequenced in a study of T cells in Graves' hyperthyroidism and ophthalmopathy. TCRdb reanalysed the multiplex PCR reads using MiXCR and keeps one entry per CDR3 protein. The sample yields around 450,000 distinct CDR3 sequences, more than 15% seen once. Material: blood. These receptors originate from a woman between 18 and 29 years old with Graves' hyperthyroidism. Each CDR3 is given with its conserved first and last residue. Each record gives: V gene, clone size, J gene, D gene, CDR3 protein, CDR3 DNA. D genes are given only for firm matches. Not all rows give a size; the values are once, few, many and, for expanded clones, a class.

TRBV2	many	TRBJ1-1	TRBD1	CASIRTGKTEAFF	TGTGCCAGCATAAGGACAGGGAAGACTGAAGCTTTCTTT
TRBV20-1	-	TRBJ2-7	-	CSASDVLTYEKYF	TGCAGTGCTAGCGACGTTCTAACCTACGAGAAGTACTTC
TRBV11-1	few	TRBJ2-5	-	CASSSGPKGWETQYF	TGTGCCAGCAGCTCGGGACCCAAAGGTTGGGAGACCCAGTACTTC
TRBV12-3/TRBV12-4	-	TRBJ2-2	-	CASSLNPTGELFF	TGTGCCAGCAGTTTAAACCCCACCGGGGAGCTGTTTTTT
TRBV10-3	many	TRBJ1-1	TRBD1	CAINAHRGAEAFF	TGTGCCATCAATGCGCACAGGGGCGCTGAAGCTTTCTTT
TRBV6-5	few	TRBJ1-5	-	CASSYSDASQPQHF	TGTGCCAGCAGTTACTCGGACGCCAGTCAGCCCCAGCATTTT
TRBV3-1	-	TRBJ1-2	-	CASSRAGARLYGYTF	TGTGCCAGCAGCCGTGCCGGGGCCCGCCTCTATGGCTACACCTTC
TRBV2	-	TRBJ2-7	TRBD1	CASSEETVGTGPYEQYF	TGTGCCAGCAGTGAAGAGACTGTTGGGACAGGGCCCTACGAGCAGTACTTC
TRBV19	-	TRBJ2-3	TRBD2	CASSISAGVGDTQYF	TGTGCCAGTAGTATCTCAGCGGGAGTAGGGGATACGCAGTATTTT
TRBV2	many	TRBJ2-3	-	CASRRRLGNTDTQYF	TGTGCCAGCAGACGGAGACTGGGAAACACAGATACGCAGTATTTT
TRBV7-8	many	TRBJ2-3	-	CASSRSLDTQYF	TGTGCCAGCAGCCGGAGTCTAGATACGCAGTATTTT
TRBV29-1	-	TRBJ1-2	TRBD1	CSVEAFIRDREAYGYTF	TGCAGCGTTGAAGCGTTTATTAGGGACAGGGAAGCCTATGGCTACACCTTC
TRBV4-1	many	TRBJ2-7	-	CASSPGIGNDEQYF	TGCGCCAGCAGCCCAGGGATAGGGAATGACGAGCAGTACTTC
TRBV6-5	-	TRBJ1-6	-	CASSYFAGQKNSPLHF	TGTGCCAGCAGTTATTTCGCAGGACAGAAGAATTCACCCCTCCACTTT
TRBV13	-	TRBJ2-2	TRBD1	CASSPTGVGTGELFF	TGTGCCAGCAGTCCTACAGGGGTCGGCACCGGGGAGCTGTTTTTT
TRBV27	many	TRBJ1-6	-	CASSFTLDSPLHF	TGTGCCAGCAGTTTCACCTTGGATTCACCCCTCCACTTT
TRBV2	many	TRBJ2-3	-	CASSSQGTDTQYF	TGTGCCAGCAGTTCTCAGGGCACAGATACGCAGTATTTT
TRBV5-4	-	TRBJ1-1	-	CASSAGGSAEAFF	TGTGCCAGCAGTGCGGGGGGTAGCGCTGAAGCTTTCTTT
TRBV5-4	few	TRBJ2-2	TRBD2	CASGTSVYTGELFF	TGTGCCAGCGGGACTAGCGTATACACCGGGGAGCTGTTTTTT
TRBV20-1	once	TRBJ2-1	-	CSVTRVSYNEQFF	TGCAGTGTTACTAGAGTCTCCTACAATGAGCAGTTCTTC
TRBV24-1	-	TRBJ2-1	-	CATSDLEVGSYNEQFF	TGTGCCACCAGTGATTTGGAAGTTGGCTCCTACAATGAGCAGTTCTTC
TRBV19	many	TRBJ2-3	TRBD1	CASTTQSTGGSDTQYF	TGTGCCAGTACTACACAATCTACAGGGGGATCCGATACGCAGTATTTT
TRBV6-1	-	TRBJ1-1	-	CASSPAGSNTEAFF	TGTGCCAGCAGTCCCGCAGGGTCGAACACTGAAGCTTTCTTT
TRBV19	many	TRBJ1-5	-	CASSANKPTSNQPQHF	TGTGCCAGTAGTGCCAACAAACCGACTAGCAATCAGCCCCAGCATTTT